A selection of T cell receptor beta chains follows, all from one sample in a study of lymphopenia after photon versus proton radiotherapy. TCRdb's copy holds only in-frame clones and misses some; the assay was immunoSEQ multiplex PCR. This sample carries about 17,000 clones, around nine tenths of them seen once, and the ten largest clones take under 7.5%. This material consisted of peripheral blood, taken from a patient treated with photon-based radiotherapy. These receptors came from a man in his sixties with pancreatic cancer. Each CDR3 is given with its conserved first and last residue. The D gene is left open where the match is weak. Clone size is given for some rows only: seen once, a few or many times, or a class if the clone is expanded.

TRBV27	TRBJ1-5	.	once	CASSPGKTLDQPQHF	TGTGCCAGCAGTCCCGGAAAGACTCTCGATCAGCCCCAGCATTTT
TRBV5-1	TRBJ2-7	TRBD1	.	CASSQTGQGFYEQYF	TGCGCCAGCAGCCAAACGGGACAGGGGTTCTACGAGCAGTACTTC
TRBV4-1	TRBJ1-2	.	.	CASSQDPRNRVNGYTF	TGCGCCAGCAGCCAAGATCCCCGCAACAGGGTGAACGGCTACACCTTC
TRBV10-1	TRBJ1-2	TRBD1	.	CATNVYRQGLSLVHGYTF	TGCGCCACCAACGTATACCGACAGGGACTGAGCTTAGTACATGGCTACACCTTC
TRBV5-5	TRBJ2-3	.	.	CASSLLGPDTQYF	TGTGCCAGCAGCTTGCTGGGCCCAGATACGCAGTATTTT
TRBV7-2	TRBJ1-2	TRBD1	.	CASSFLQGDYGYTF	TGTGCCAGCAGCTTTCTACAGGGGGACTATGGCTACACCTTC
TRBV6-5	TRBJ2-3	.	.	CASSYGKSTDTQYF	TGTGCCAGCAGTTACGGGAAATCCACAGATACGCAGTATTTT
TRBV4-2	TRBJ1-2	.	.	CASSLAGTNPGEF	TGTGCCAGCAGCCTTGCGGGTACAAATCCCGGCGAGTTC
TRBV5-6	TRBJ1-5	.	.	CASSYQGRHQPQHF	TGTGCCAGCAGCTACCAGGGTCGGCATCAGCCCCAGCATTTT
TRBV11-3	TRBJ1-2	.	once	CASSLFGQTYGYTF	TGTGCCAGCAGCTTATTCGGACAGACGTATGGCTACACCTTC
TRBV5-1	TRBJ1-6	TRBD1	.	CASRRGQGESPLHF	TGCGCCAGCAGGCGGGGACAGGGTGAGTCTCCCCTCCACTTT
TRBV19	TRBJ2-7	.	.	CASSIDLWGEQYF	TGTGCCAGTAGTATAGATCTATGGGGGGAGCAGTACTTC
TRBV6-6	TRBJ2-7	.	.	CASSYSIGGLYEQYF	TGTGCCAGCAGTTACTCGATAGGGGGGCTCTACGAGCAGTACTTC
TRBV6-5	TRBJ1-2	.	few	CASSYSPADLYGYTF	TGTGCCAGCAGTTACTCCCCTGCGGATCTCTATGGCTACACCTTC
TRBV11-3	TRBJ2-7	TRBD1	.	CASSLETGQGTYEQYF	TGTGCCAGCAGCTTAGAAACCGGACAGGGGACCTACGAGCAGTACTTC
TRBV5-8	TRBJ2-7	.	.	CASSQTGIEQYF	TGTGCCAGCAGCCAAACAGGGATCGAGCAGTACTTC
TRBV7-9	TRBJ1-6	.	.	CASSPLGGTVNSPLHF	TGTGCCAGCAGCCCTTTGGGGGGAACGGTCAATTCACCCCTCCACTTT
TRBV29-1	TRBJ2-5	.	.	CSADRNQETQYF	TGCAGCGCCGACAGGAACCAAGAGACCCAGTACTTC
TRBV7-9	TRBJ2-1	TRBD2	.	CASSPVGGGASNEQFF	TGTGCCAGCAGCCCCGTTGGCGGGGGGGCTAGCAATGAGCAGTTCTTC
TRBV19	TRBJ2-7	.	.	CASSPGTLYEQYF	TGTGCCAGTAGCCCCGGGACACTCTACGAGCAGTACTTC
TRBV7-6	TRBJ1-3	.	.	CASKAGVTGNTIYF	TGTGCCAGCAAGGCAGGGGTGACCGGAAACACCATATATTTT
TRBV7-9	TRBJ2-7	.	.	CASRSSAGASYEQYF	TGTGCCAGCAGATCGAGCGCAGGGGCTTCCTACGAGCAGTACTTC